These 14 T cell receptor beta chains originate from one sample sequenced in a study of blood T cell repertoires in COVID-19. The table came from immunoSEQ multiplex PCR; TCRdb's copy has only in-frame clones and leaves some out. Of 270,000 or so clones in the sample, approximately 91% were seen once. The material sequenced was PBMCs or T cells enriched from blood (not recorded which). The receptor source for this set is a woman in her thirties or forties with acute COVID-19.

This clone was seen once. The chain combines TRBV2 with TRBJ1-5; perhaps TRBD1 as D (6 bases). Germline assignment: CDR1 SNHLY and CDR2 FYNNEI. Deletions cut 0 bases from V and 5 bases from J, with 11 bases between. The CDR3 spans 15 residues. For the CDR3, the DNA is TGTGCCAGCAGTGAAGCAGGGGGTCCCTATCAGCCCCAGCATTTT. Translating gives CASSEAGGPYQPQHF. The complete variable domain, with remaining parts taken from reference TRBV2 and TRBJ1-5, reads EPEVTQTPSHQVTQMGQEVILRCVPISNHLYFYWYRQILGQKVEFLVSFYNNEISEKSEIFDDQFSVERPDGSNFTLKIRSTKLEDSAMYFCASSEAGGPYQPQHFGDGTRLSIL.

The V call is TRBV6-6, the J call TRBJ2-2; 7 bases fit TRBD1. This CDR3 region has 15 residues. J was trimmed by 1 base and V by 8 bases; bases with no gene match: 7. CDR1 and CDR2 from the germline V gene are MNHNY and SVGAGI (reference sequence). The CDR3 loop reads CASFAQGENTGELFF. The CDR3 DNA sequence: TGTGCCAGCTTCGCCCAGGGGGAGAACACCGGGGAGCTGTTTTTT.

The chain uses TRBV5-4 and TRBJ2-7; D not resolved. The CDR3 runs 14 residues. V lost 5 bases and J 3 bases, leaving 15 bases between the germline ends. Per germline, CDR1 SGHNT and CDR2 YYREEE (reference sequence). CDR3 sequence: CASSPTAANYEQYF. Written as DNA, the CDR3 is TGTGCCAGCAGTCCTACTGCTGCTAACTACGAGCAGTACTTC.

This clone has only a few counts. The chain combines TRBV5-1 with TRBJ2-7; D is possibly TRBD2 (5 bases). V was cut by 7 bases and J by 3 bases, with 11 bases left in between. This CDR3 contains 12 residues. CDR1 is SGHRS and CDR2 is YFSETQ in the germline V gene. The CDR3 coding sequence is TGCGCCAGCGGTTTGACTAACTACGAGCAGTACTTC. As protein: CASGLTNYEQYF.

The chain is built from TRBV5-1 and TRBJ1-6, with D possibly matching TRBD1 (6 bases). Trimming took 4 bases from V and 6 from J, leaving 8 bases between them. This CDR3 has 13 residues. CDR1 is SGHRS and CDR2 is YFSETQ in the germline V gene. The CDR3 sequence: CASSQDSNSPLHF. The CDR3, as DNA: TGCGCCAGCAGCCAGGACAGTAATTCACCCCTCCACTTT.

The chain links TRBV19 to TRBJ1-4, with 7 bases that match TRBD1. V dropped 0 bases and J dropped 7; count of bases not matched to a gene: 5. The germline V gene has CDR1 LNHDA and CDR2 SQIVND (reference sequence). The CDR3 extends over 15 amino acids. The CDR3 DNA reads TGTGCCAGTAGTATAGATCGGGCAGGGGGTGAAAAACTGTTTTTT. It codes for CASSIDRAGGEKLFF.

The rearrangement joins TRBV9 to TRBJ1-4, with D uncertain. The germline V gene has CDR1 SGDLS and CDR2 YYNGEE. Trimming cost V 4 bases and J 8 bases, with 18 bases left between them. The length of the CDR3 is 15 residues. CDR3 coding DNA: TGTGCCAGCAGCCCCGGCGGGAGGGTAGGCGAAAAACTGTTTTTT. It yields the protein CASSPGGRVGEKLFF.

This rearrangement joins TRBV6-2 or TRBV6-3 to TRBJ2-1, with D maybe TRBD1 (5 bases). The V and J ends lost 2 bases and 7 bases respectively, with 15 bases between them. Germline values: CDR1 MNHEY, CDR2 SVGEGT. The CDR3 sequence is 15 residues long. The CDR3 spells CASSYAAGPRNEQFF. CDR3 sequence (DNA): TGTGCCAGCAGTTACGCGGCAGGGCCACGGAATGAGCAGTTCTTC.

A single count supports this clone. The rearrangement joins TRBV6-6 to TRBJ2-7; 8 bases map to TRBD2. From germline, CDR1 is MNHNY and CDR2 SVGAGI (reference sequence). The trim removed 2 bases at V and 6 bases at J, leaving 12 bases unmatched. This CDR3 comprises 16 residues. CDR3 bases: TGTGCCAGCAGTTACGCGTCCGGGGGACTAGTTTTCGAGCAGTACTTC. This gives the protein CASSYASGGLVFEQYF.

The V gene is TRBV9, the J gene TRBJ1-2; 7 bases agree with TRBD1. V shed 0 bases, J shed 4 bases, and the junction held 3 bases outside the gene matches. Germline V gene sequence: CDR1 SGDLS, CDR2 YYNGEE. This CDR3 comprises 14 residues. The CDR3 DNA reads TGTGCCAGCAGCGTAGAAGCAGGGGGCTATGGCTACACCTTC. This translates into CASSVEAGGYGYTF.

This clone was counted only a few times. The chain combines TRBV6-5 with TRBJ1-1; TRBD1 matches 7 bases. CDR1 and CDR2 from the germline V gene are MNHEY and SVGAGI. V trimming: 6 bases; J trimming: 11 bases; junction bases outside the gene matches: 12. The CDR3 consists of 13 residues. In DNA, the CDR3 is TGTGCCAGCAGCCAGACAGGGACGTTTAAGGCTTTCTTT. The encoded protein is CASSQTGTFKAFF.

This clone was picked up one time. Here the CDR3 reads CASSQDFWLAGGPKFF. Written as DNA, the CDR3 is TGTGCCAGCAGCCAAGATTTTTGGCTAGCGGGAGGGCCGAAGTTCTTC. The genes are TRBV3-1 (or the pseudogene TRBV3-2) and TRBJ2-1, with TRBD2 matching over 12 bases. The CDR3 is 16 amino acids. With 0 bases clipped from V and 14 bases from J, the junction kept 11 bases outside the gene matches. Germline V lookup: CDR1 LGHDT, CDR2 YNNKEL (reference sequence).

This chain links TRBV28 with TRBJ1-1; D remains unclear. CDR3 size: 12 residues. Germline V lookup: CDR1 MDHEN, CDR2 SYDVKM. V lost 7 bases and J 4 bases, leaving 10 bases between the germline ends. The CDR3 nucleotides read TGTGCCAGCACCCTAGGAGGCACTGAAGCTTTCTTT. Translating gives CASTLGGTEAFF.

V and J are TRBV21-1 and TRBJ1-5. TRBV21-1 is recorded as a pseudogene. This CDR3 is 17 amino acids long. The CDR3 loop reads CASSKLEGPEGNQPQHF. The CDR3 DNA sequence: TGTGCCAGCAGCAAATTAGAAGGTCCGGAGGGCAATCAGCCCCAGCATTTT.